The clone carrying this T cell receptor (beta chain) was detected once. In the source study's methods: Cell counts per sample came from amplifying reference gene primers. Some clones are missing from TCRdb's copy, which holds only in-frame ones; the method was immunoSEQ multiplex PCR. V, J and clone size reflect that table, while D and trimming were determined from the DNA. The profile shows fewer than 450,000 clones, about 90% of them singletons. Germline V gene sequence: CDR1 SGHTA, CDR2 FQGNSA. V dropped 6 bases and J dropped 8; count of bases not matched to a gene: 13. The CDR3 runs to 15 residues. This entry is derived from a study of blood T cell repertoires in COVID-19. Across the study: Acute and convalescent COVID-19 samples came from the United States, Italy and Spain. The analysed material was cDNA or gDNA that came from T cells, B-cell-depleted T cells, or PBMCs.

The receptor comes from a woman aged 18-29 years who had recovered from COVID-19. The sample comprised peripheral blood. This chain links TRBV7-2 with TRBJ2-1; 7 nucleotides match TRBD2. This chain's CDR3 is CASSQSGISSYEQFF. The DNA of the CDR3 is TGTGCCAGCAGTCAGAGCGGGATCTCCTCGTATGAGCAGTTCTTC. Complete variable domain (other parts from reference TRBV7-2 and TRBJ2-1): GAGVSQSPSNKVTEKGKDVELRCDPISGHTALYWYRQSLGQGLEFLIYFQGNSAPDKSGLPSDRFSAERTGGSVSTLTIQRTQQEDSAVYLCASSQSGISSYEQFFGPGTRLTVL.